Sequencing of this T cell receptor beta chain was carried out in a study of blood T cell repertoires in COVID-19. Germline V CDR1 and CDR2: MNHEY, SMNVEV (reference sequence). The CDR3 is 15 residues long. Trimming removed 2 bases at V and 7 bases at J, with 14 bases between. TCRdb's copy holds only in-frame clones and misses some; the assay was immunoSEQ multiplex PCR. The sample carries fewer than 250,000 clones, 88% recorded once. The V call is TRBV27, the J call TRBJ2-2; D is unresolved. This receptor was identified in a man aged 25 to 40 with acute or convalescent COVID-19. The specimen sequenced was peripheral blood. CDR3 loop: CASSLGVLGVGELFF. The CDR3 DNA sequence: TGTGCCAGCAGTTTAGGAGTCTTGGGTGTCGGGGAGCTGTTTTTT.